What follows are 8 T cell receptor beta chains derived from one specimen sequenced in a study of T-cell memory formation after mild COVID-19 (dated by TCRdb to the early 2020s). Receptor amplification or capture employed 5' RACE. Sequencing instrument: Illumina NovaSeq 6000. TCRdb took the public reads, trimmed them with fastp at Q25, ran MiXCR for clone calling and kept in-frame beta chains. All rows with the same CDR3 protein become a single entry with the most common DNA and genes. The sample records 280,000 or so distinct CDR3 sequences, approximately 8.4% of which are singletons. The leading ten clones occupy around a fifth of the sample. The sample was PBMCs or a T cell subset sorted from them (not recorded which). The receptors derive from a man aged 18-30 years who had mild COVID-19 (a few samples of this study predate the infection). The sample titles of this study are shuffled in the database, so cell type and time point are left out; the donor was told from shared clones.

There are a few counts of this clonotype. The chain recombines TRBV5-1 with TRBJ2-1; 9 nucleotides match TRBD1. CDR1 and CDR2 from the germline V gene are SGHRS and YFSETQ. Germline trimming cut 4 bases from V and 6 bases from J; bases unmatched to any gene: 5. CDR3 length equals 14 residues. CDR3 loop: CASSRGQGLNEQFF. CDR3 nucleotides: TGCGCCAGCAGCAGGGGACAGGGCCTCAATGAGCAGTTCTTC.

In this sample, this clonotype turned up a few times. The gene calls are TRBV11-3 and TRBJ1-3; D unclear. Germline V gives CDR1 SGHNT, CDR2 YENEEA. Trimming pared 5 bases from V and 0 bases from J, leaving 8 bases between. The CDR3 is 14 residues long. The CDR3 DNA reads TGTGCCAGCAGCCCGAGCAGCTCTGGAAACACCATATATTTT. Translated: CASSPSSSGNTIYF.

This chain uses TRBV11-1 with TRBJ2-4; 8 bases map to TRBD2. CDR1 is SGHAT and CDR2 is FQDESV in the germline V gene (reference sequence). The CDR3 contains 17 residues. The J segment lost 5 bases and the V segment lost 5 bases, leaving 14 bases of the junction unmatched. The CDR3 nucleotides read TGTGCCAGCAGCCTAGACGCCGGGGGGGAAGCGCAAAACATTCAGTACTTC. This codes for CASSLDAGGEAQNIQYF.

This clonotype was recorded a few times. The chain couples TRBV6-2 or TRBV6-3 to TRBJ2-5, with D tentatively TRBD1 (5 bases). Looked up from germline, CDR1 is MNHEY and CDR2 is SVGEGT. The CDR3 loop spans 12 amino acids. Between the trimmed V and J ends, which lost 4 bases and 9 bases, there was a span of 12 bases. CDR3 coding DNA: TGTGCCAGCAGTTCCCAGGGTTTTTCCCAGTACTTC. The encoded protein is CASSSQGFSQYF.

In its sample, this clonotype is medium-sized (0.01 to 0.1%). The rearrangement joins TRBV25-1 to TRBJ2-1, with D uncertain. The V gene's germline CDR1 is MGHDK and CDR2 SYGVNS. Between the trimmed V and J ends, which lost 5 bases and 3 bases, there was a span of 11 bases. This CDR3 is built from 14 residues. CDR3 DNA sequence: TGTGCCAGCAGTCAGTCCGACTTCTACAATGAGCAGTTCTTC. It yields the protein CASSQSDFYNEQFF.

At least ten counts were recorded for this clonotype. This chain links TRBV5-1 with TRBJ2-5; D is unclear. The V gene lost 0 bases and the J gene lost 5 bases, with 8 bases spanning the gap. Per germline, CDR1 SGHRS and CDR2 YFSETQ. The CDR3 has 13 amino acids. The CDR3 loop reads CASSLEGEETQYF. In DNA form, the CDR3 reads TGCGCCAGCAGCTTGGAGGGCGAGGAGACCCAGTACTTC.

In this sample, this clonotype turned up a few times. The chain combines TRBV6-5 with TRBJ2-1; unclear D gene. The V end was cut by 5 bases, the J end by 7 bases, with 6 bases between. The germline V gene has CDR1 MNHEY and CDR2 SVGAGI. This CDR3 has 11 amino acids. CDR3 sequence (DNA): TGTGCCAGCAGTCGAGCAAATGAGCAGTTCTTC. Its translation: CASSRANEQFF.

This clonotype has more than one count but fewer than ten. The genes are TRBV7-2 and TRBJ1-5; 7 bases agree with TRBD1. The CDR3 totals 16 residues. In germline, CDR1 is SGHTA, CDR2 FQGNSA. J gave up 4 bases and V 0 bases, and 6 bases lay outside the gene matches. The CDR3 bases are TGTGCCAGCAGCTTAGCGGGCAGGGGGATGAATCAGCCCCAGCATTTT. Translation: CASSLAGRGMNQPQHF.